This TCR beta chain was sequenced during a study of blood T cell repertoires in COVID-19. Background on the study: COVID-19 samples from acute and convalescent phases originated in the United States, Italy and Spain. The analysed material was cDNA or gDNA that came from T cells, B-cell-depleted T cells, or PBMCs.

This CDR3 has 17 amino acids. Germline CDR1 SGHKS, CDR2 YYEKEE (reference sequence). J lost 1 base, V lost 3 bases, and 7 bases had no gene match. As handled by the study authors: How many nucleated cells were present was estimated from reference gene primer amplification. Generated by immunoSEQ multiplex PCR, the TCRdb table keeps only in-frame clones and is missing some. The V and J calls and clone size come from that table; D and trimming were worked out from the DNA. The sample yields more than 150,000 clones, just under 80% seen once. The sequence came from a woman older than 75 with acute or convalescent COVID-19. Material for sequencing was peripheral blood. V usage is TRBV5-5 and J usage is TRBJ1-5; 10 nucleotides align to TRBD1. CDR3 DNA sequence: TGTGCCAGCAGCTCTCGACAGGGGGCATCGAGCAATCAGCCCCAGCATTTT. Protein sequence: CASSSRQGASSNQPQHF.